This entry lists 22 T cell receptor beta chains sequenced from one sample in a study of blood T cell repertoires in COVID-19. Sequenced by immunoSEQ multiplex PCR; TCRdb stores in-frame clones only, minus some. The top ten hold roughly 3% of the sample, which has roughly 100,000 clones, about 90% seen once. Specimen: peripheral blood. These receptors were collected from a man aged 45-65 years in a cohort sampled during active COVID-19.

The V and J genes are TRBV3-1 (or the pseudogene TRBV3-2) and TRBJ1-1; D is unresolved. Germline CDR1 is LGHDT and CDR2 is YNNKEL (reference sequence). The V gene lost 0 bases and the J gene lost 7 bases, with 6 bases spanning the gap. The CDR3 contains 12 residues. This CDR3 reads CASSQDRLEAFF. CDR3 in DNA: TGTGCCAGCAGCCAAGATCGACTTGAAGCTTTCTTT.

V and J are TRBV6-5 and TRBJ2-1; D possibly corresponds to TRBD1 (6 bases). The V and J ends lost 6 bases and 4 bases respectively, with 7 bases between them. The CDR3 runs 12 residues. CDR1 is MNHEY, CDR2 SVGAGI, per germline. As DNA, the CDR3 is TGTGCCAGCAGCAGGGGTTACAATGAGCAGTTCTTC. This gives the protein CASSRGYNEQFF.

The chain joins TRBV19 to TRBJ2-1, with a possible D match to TRBD2 (6 bases). Deletions cut 8 bases from V and 6 bases from J, with 23 bases between. CDR1 is LNHDA, CDR2 SQIVND, per germline (reference sequence). The CDR3 extends over 16 amino acids. The CDR3 region is CASLGPGVGVSNEQFF. The CDR3 DNA sequence: TGTGCCAGTCTCGGGCCGGGGGTCGGAGTGTCCAATGAGCAGTTCTTC.

This chain connects TRBV20-1 to TRBJ2-7; 7 bases are shared with TRBD1. CDR1 is DFQATT and CDR2 is SNEGSKA in the germline V gene (reference sequence). The CDR3 consists of 15 residues. After removal of 3 bases from V and 5 bases from J, the junction contained 13 bases not matched to a gene. The CDR3 loop is CSASTAVDRAHEQYF. Here the CDR3 DNA reads TGCAGTGCTAGTACCGCCGTTGACAGGGCACACGAGCAGTACTTC.

The gene calls are TRBV3-1 (or the pseudogene TRBV3-2) and TRBJ2-1, with 10 bases aligning to TRBD2. The CDR3 has 16 residues. CDR1 and CDR2 (germline): LGHDT, YNNKEL (reference sequence). Germline trimming cut 4 bases from V and 4 bases from J; bases unmatched to any gene: 7. The CDR3 region is CASSLSGGPPYNEQFF. CDR3 coding DNA: TGTGCCAGCAGCCTTAGCGGGGGGCCCCCTTACAATGAGCAGTTCTTC.

This chain links TRBV2 with TRBJ2-1; 11 bases are shared with TRBD2. The CDR3 runs 14 residues. V dropped 7 bases and J dropped 6; count of bases not matched to a gene: 5. CDR1 and CDR2 from the germline V gene are SNHLY and FYNNEI. CDR3 residues: CASTPGLAANEQFF. DNA for the CDR3: TGTGCCAGCACTCCGGGACTAGCGGCCAATGAGCAGTTCTTC.

As concerns this clone: The junction does not match germline at one end; this may be a read error. This rearrangement joins TRBV6-5 to TRBJ1-2; D remains ambiguous. The CDR3 covers 16 residues. CDR1 is MNHEY, CDR2 SVGAGI, per germline. CDR3 protein: CASSYLDGVDVYGYTF. The CDR3 region has the DNA TGTGCCAGCAGCTACTTAGACGGGGTGGACGTCTATGGCTACACCTTC.

This sequence joins TRBV7-3 and TRBJ2-2; the match to TRBD2 covers 15 bases. With 5 bases clipped from V and 0 bases from J, the junction kept 10 bases outside the gene matches. CDR1 and CDR2 from the germline V gene are SGHTA and FQGTGA. The CDR3 runs to 20 residues. This chain's CDR3 is CASSPSGTSGGLANTGELFF. The CDR3 DNA reads as TGTGCCAGCAGCCCATCGGGGACTAGCGGGGGGTTAGCGAACACCGGGGAGCTGTTTTTT.

This chain connects TRBV7-7 to TRBJ2-1, with TRBD1 matching over 10 bases. V was pared by 2 bases and J by 8 bases, with 9 bases of the junction left unmatched. The CDR3 runs 16 residues. Germline-derived CDR1 and CDR2 are SSHAT and FNYEAQ (reference sequence). In nucleotides, the CDR3 is TGTGCCAGCAGCTTATCGGCGACAGGGGGCGTGGATGAGCAGTTCTTC. Protein product: CASSLSATGGVDEQFF.

This chain connects TRBV7-8 to TRBJ1-2; 7 nucleotides align to TRBD1. The CDR3 totals 16 residues. The V gene end was trimmed by 5 bases and the J gene end by 3 bases; junction bases not matched to a gene: 12. CDR1 is SGHVS, CDR2 FQNEAQ, per germline. The chain's CDR3 is CASSLGQNNNYYGYTF. CDR3 nucleotide sequence: TGTGCCAGCAGCCTGGGACAGAACAATAACTACTATGGCTACACCTTC.

The rearrangement links TRBV27 to TRBJ2-6, with TRBD2 identical over 7 bases. J was trimmed by 4 bases and V by 7 bases; bases with no gene match: 13. Per germline, CDR1 MNHEY and CDR2 SMNVEV (reference sequence). This CDR3 spans 17 amino acids. In DNA form, the CDR3 reads TGTGCCAGCACCTCAGGGAGGGTTATCTCCGGGGCCAACGTCCTGACTTTC. Its protein product is CASTSGRVISGANVLTF.

Here the CDR3 DNA reads TGTGCCAGCAGCTTGGCGGGTAATCAGCCCCAGCATTTT. As protein: CASSLAGNQPQHF. The chain combines TRBV5-4 with TRBJ1-5; no clear D gene. V lost 0 bases and J 4 bases, leaving 5 bases between the germline ends. CDR1 SGHNT and CDR2 YYREEE come from the germline V gene (reference sequence). The CDR3 is made up of 13 amino acids.

The chain employs TRBV11-2 and TRBJ1-2; D is uncertain. Trimming shortened V by 0 bases and J by 4 bases, and 3 bases separated the two germline ends. Germline CDR1 is SGHAT and CDR2 is FQNNGV. The CDR3 totals 12 residues. This CDR3 reads CASSLDRYGYTF. The DNA for the CDR3 is TGTGCCAGCAGCTTAGACCGCTATGGCTACACCTTC.

In nucleotides, the CDR3 is TGCAGCGGGGAGGCGGCGGGGCATGGGTTCTTC. Residues: CSGEAAGHGFF. The genes are TRBV29-1 and TRBJ2-1, with D possibly matching TRBD2 (6 bases). CDR3 size: 11 residues. Germline-derived CDR1 and CDR2 are SQVTM and ANQGSEA. The V end was cut by 7 bases, the J end by 15 bases, with 19 bases between.

This clone was recorded a few times. The chain uses TRBV19 and TRBJ2-1; 7 bases align to TRBD1. This CDR3 has 13 amino acids. CDR1 is LNHDA, CDR2 SQIVND, per germline (reference sequence). V lost 4 bases to trimming and J lost 10 bases; unmatched junction nucleotides: 7. CDR3: CASSTLTGNEQFF. DNA of the CDR3: TGTGCCAGTAGTACCCTGACAGGGAACGAGCAGTTCTTC.

This clone was observed a single time. The V call is TRBV2, the J call TRBJ2-5, with 7 nucleotides matching TRBD2. Losses at the gene ends were 4 bases for V and 4 bases for J; bases not matched to a gene: 3. This CDR3 comprises 13 residues. Germline V gene lookup returns CDR1 SNHLY and CDR2 FYNNEI. This CDR3 is CASSGGGGETQYF. The CDR3 region has the DNA TGTGCCAGCAGTGGTGGGGGGGGAGAGACCCAGTACTTC. The full variable domain, its missing parts supplied by reference TRBV2 and TRBJ2-5, is EPEVTQTPSHQVTQMGQEVILRCVPISNHLYFYWYRQILGQKVEFLVSFYNNEISEKSEIFDDQFSVERPDGSNFTLKIRSTKLEDSAMYFCASSGGGGETQYFGPGTRLLVL.

The gene calls are TRBV12-3 or TRBV12-4 and TRBJ1-5, with D maybe TRBD1 (6 bases). V dropped 5 bases and J dropped 4 bases, with 9 bases sitting between them. The CDR3 is 13 amino acids. The CDR3 sequence is CASSTQGNQPQHF. In nucleotides, the CDR3 is TGTGCCAGCAGTACACAGGGAAATCAGCCCCAGCATTTT.

V and J are TRBV5-4 and TRBJ2-2; D unclear. CDR3 size: 13 residues. V gave up 1 base and J gave up 6 bases, with 7 bases separating them. Germline V gene lookup returns CDR1 SGHNT and CDR2 YYREEE (reference sequence). The CDR3: CASSLPRAGELFF. The DNA for the CDR3 is TGTGCCAGCAGCTTGCCACGGGCCGGGGAGCTGTTTTTT.

This chain links TRBV5-5 with TRBJ2-7; 9 nucleotides line up with TRBD2. CDR1 and CDR2 (germline): SGHKS, YYEKEE (reference sequence). The V gene end was trimmed by 4 bases and the J gene end by 3 bases; junction bases not matched to a gene: 8. CDR3 length: 15 amino acids. The CDR3 DNA follows: TGTGCCAGCAGCCCCAGGCGGGGGGGGGACTACGAGCAGTACTTC. This sequence encodes CASSPRRGGDYEQYF.

The genes are TRBV15 and TRBJ1-4; D ambiguous. Germline V gives CDR1 LNHNV, CDR2 YYDKDF (reference sequence). The CDR3 extends over 15 amino acids. Trimming shortened V by 1 base and J by 5 bases, and 11 bases separated the two germline ends. This CDR3 reads CATSRVGGSNEKLFF. CDR3 in DNA: TGTGCCACCAGCAGAGTTGGAGGCTCGAATGAAAAACTGTTTTTT. The variable domain in full, with the rest retrieved from reference TRBV15 and TRBJ1-4, is DAMVIQNPRYQVTQFGKPVTLSCSQTLNHNVMYWYQQKSSQAPKLLFHYYDKDFNNEADTPDNFQSRRPNTSFCFLDIRSPGLGDTAMYLCATSRVGGSNEKLFFGSGTQLSVL.

This clone was recorded a few times. The chain couples TRBV5-3 to TRBJ2-7; unclear D gene. TRBV5-3 is noted as an ORF with a role that remains uncertain. This CDR3 region has 15 residues. The V gene lost 0 bases and the J gene lost 4 bases, with 14 bases spanning the gap. The CDR3 nucleotides read TGTGCCAGAAGCTTGGGCCCGCTCCTAACTTACGAGCAGTACGTC. Its protein is CARSLGPLLTYEQYV.

This rearrangement joins TRBV29-1 to TRBJ1-1, with D maybe TRBD1 (6 bases). CDR3 size: 14 residues. Germline CDR1 and CDR2: SQVTM and ANQGSEA. The ends were cut back, 6 bases at V and 4 bases at J, with 18 bases in the middle. Written as DNA, the CDR3 is TGCAGCGTGATAAAGAACAGGGTCGGCACTGAAGCTTTCTTT. Translation: CSVIKNRVGTEAFF.